Sequencing of this T cell receptor beta chain was carried out in a study of glioma-infiltrating T cells. The overall study: Sequencing aimed for about 4- to 11-fold coverage of 750,000 to 1,000,000 peripheral T cells. Findings and limits, study-wide: Signature shared blood CDR3 motifs were enriched in low-divergence and depleted in high-divergence patients. Tissue-blood divergence was below expectation in non-neoplastic patients, above in gliomas.

Many counts were recorded for this clonotype. Its antigen is not identified. Trimming took off 5 bases at V and 0 bases at J, with 11 bases between the two ends. From germline, CDR1 is MNHEY and CDR2 SVGEGT. The CDR3 has 14 residues. The iRepertoire nested amplicon-rescue multiplex PCR amplified TCR alpha and beta CDR3s from RNA. Input was about 100-450 ng of tissue mRNA or PBMC total RNA. TCRdb itself ran the multiplex PCR reads through MiXCR, one entry per CDR3 protein. This sample has about 380,000 distinct CDR3 sequences, with roughly two fifths found just once. The TCR sequence derives from a human donor with low-grade glioma or glioblastoma, undergoing nonglioma brain surgery, or in good health (not recorded which). The rearrangement links TRBV6-2 or TRBV6-3 to TRBJ2-7; D gene uncertain. Sequencing used glioma tissue, nonneoplastic brain tissue, or PBMCs (not recorded which). The CDR3: CASSTSWSSYEQYF. In DNA, the CDR3 is TGTGCCAGCAGTACGTCCTGGAGCTCCTACGAGCAGTACTTC.